Shown below are 26 T cell receptor beta chains from a single sample sequenced in a study of response to subunit inactivated influenza vaccine. TCRdb itself ran the RT-PCR reads through MiXCR, one entry per CDR3 protein. The sample shows hundreds of thousands of distinct CDR3 sequences, less than 15% of them seen only once. The specimen was PBMCs from blood, collected 14 to 15 days before vaccination. These receptors were taken from a man between 45 and 60 years old who received an inactivated influenza vaccine.

This clonotype came up a few times. The chain couples TRBV20-1 to TRBJ2-7; the match to TRBD1 covers 9 bases. The junction had 14 bases not matched to a gene; V was cut back by 6 bases and J by 5 bases. Germline V gene sequence: CDR1 DFQATT, CDR2 SNEGSKA (reference sequence). There are 15 residues in the CDR3. CDR3 region: CSAGTGRVGADEQYF. CDR3 coding DNA: TGCAGTGCCGGGACAGGGAGGGTTGGGGCGGACGAGCAGTACTTC.

J is TRBJ2-1 and V is TRBV10-3; a weak D match, TRBD2 (5 bases). The CDR3 spans 17 residues. The V end lost 0 bases, the J end lost 0 bases, and 12 bases lay between the germline ends. Germline values: CDR1 ENHRY, CDR2 SYGVKD. CDR3 in amino acids: CAISESRTGSSYNEQFF. CDR3 bases: TGTGCCATCAGTGAGTCGAGAACGGGGAGCTCCTACAATGAGCAGTTCTTC.

Here the CDR3 reads CASSQQGGRNTGELFF. The CDR3 DNA sequence: TGCGCCAGCAGCCAACAAGGCGGGAGGAACACCGGGGAGCTGTTTTTT. The J gene is TRBJ2-2, the V gene TRBV4-1; 7 positions match TRBD2. Trimming at V came to 2 bases and at J to 1 base, leaving 4 bases not matched to a gene. Germline CDR1 and CDR2: MGHRA and YSYEKL. This CDR3 has 16 amino acids.

This clonotype was seen repeatedly, ten times or more. J is TRBJ2-4 and V is TRBV7-8; perhaps TRBD2 as D (5 bases). Trimming cost V 5 bases and J 0 bases, with 17 bases left between them. The germline gives CDR1 SGHVS, CDR2 FQNEAQ. The CDR3 loop spans 17 amino acids. CDR3 sequence reads: CASSGGVTFLAKNIQYF. CDR3 DNA: TGTGCCAGCAGCGGAGGAGTGACATTTCTAGCCAAAAACATTCAGTACTTC. The variable domain in full, completed from reference TRBV7-8 and TRBJ2-4, reads GAGVSQSPRYKVAKRGQDVALRCDPISGHVSLFWYQQALGQGPEFLTYFQNEAQLDKSGLPSDRFFAERPEGSVSTLKIQRTQQEDSAVYLCASSGGVTFLAKNIQYFGAGTRLSVL.

In this sample, this clonotype turned up a few times. This sequence joins TRBV28 and TRBJ1-5; D is unresolved. Germline assignment: CDR1 MDHEN and CDR2 SYDVKM. CDR3 size: 15 residues. Trimming shortened V by 2 bases and J by 3 bases, and 11 bases separated the two germline ends. This CDR3 reads CASSLPYGDNQPQHF. The DNA for the CDR3 is TGTGCCAGCAGTTTACCTTACGGGGACAATCAGCCCCAGCATTTT.

This chain joins TRBV27 and TRBJ2-2, with 7 bases that match TRBD2. Germline lookup yields CDR1 MNHEY and CDR2 SMNVEV (reference sequence). This CDR3 is 14 amino acids long. V dropped 6 bases and J dropped 3; count of bases not matched to a gene: 4. In DNA, the CDR3 is TGTGCCAGCAGGGGGGGGACGCACACCGGGGAGCTGTTTTTT. This translates into CASRGGTHTGELFF.

This clonotype was seen a few times. The chain has TRBV7-2 and TRBJ2-2, with 7 positions matching TRBD1. Germline V gives CDR1 SGHTA, CDR2 FQGNSA. With 2 bases clipped from V and 5 bases from J, the junction kept 2 bases outside the gene matches. There are 14 residues in the CDR3. CDR3 sequence reads: CASSLPRGTGELFF. CDR3 coding DNA: TGTGCCAGCAGCTTACCCAGGGGGACCGGGGAGCTGTTTTTT. The full variable domain, rest sourced from reference TRBV7-2 and TRBJ2-2, is GAGVSQSPSNKVTEKGKDVELRCDPISGHTALYWYRQSLGQGLEFLIYFQGNSAPDKSGLPSDRFSAERTGGSVSTLTIQRTQQEDSAVYLCASSLPRGTGELFFGEGSRLTVL.

The rearrangement joins TRBV20-1 to TRBJ2-7, with a weak D call TRBD2 (5 bases). CDR1 DFQATT and CDR2 SNEGSKA come from the germline V gene (reference sequence). Trimming cost V 2 bases and J 3 bases, with 17 bases left between them. The CDR3 covers 15 residues. The CDR3 spells CSARPHSGVHYEQYF. The DNA for the CDR3 is TGCAGTGCTAGACCCCATTCCGGGGTCCACTACGAGCAGTACTTC.

The chain couples TRBV6-2 or TRBV6-3 to TRBJ1-5, with D possibly TRBD1 on 5 matching bases. V was trimmed by 1 base and J by 7 bases, leaving 8 bases between them. The V gene's germline CDR1 is MNHEY and CDR2 SVGEGT. The CDR3 has 13 amino acids. CDR3: CASSYWGKQPQHF. CDR3 nucleotide sequence: TGTGCCAGCAGTTACTGGGGGAAACAGCCCCAGCATTTT.

This clonotype was seen more than once but under ten times. This chain links TRBV7-2 with TRBJ2-2; the D gene could be TRBD1 or TRBD2 (7 bases each). V lost 6 bases to trimming and J lost 6 bases, with 17 bases between them. There are 15 residues in the CDR3. Germline CDR1 SGHTA, CDR2 FQGNSA. The CDR3 is CASRSGEGAPGELFF. Here the CDR3 DNA reads TGTGCCAGCAGATCCGGGGAGGGGGCACCCGGGGAGCTGTTTTTT.

The chain couples TRBV7-2 to TRBJ1-1; possibly TRBD1 for D (6 bases). The CDR3 runs to 14 residues. In germline, CDR1 is SGHTA, CDR2 FQGNSA. V lost 5 bases, J lost 0 bases, and 10 bases lay in between. The CDR3 DNA follows: TGTGCCAGCAGCCCCGCAGGGGTGAACACTGAAGCTTTCTTT. Translating gives CASSPAGVNTEAFF.

This chain links TRBV10-3 with TRBJ1-1, with a possible D match to TRBD1 (5 bases). V shed 0 bases and J shed 1 base, with 9 bases lying between them. The CDR3 totals 15 residues. Germline V CDR1 and CDR2: ENHRY, SYGVKD. The CDR3 loop is CAISESTAQNTEAFF. The CDR3 nucleotides are TGTGCCATCAGTGAGTCGACAGCTCAGAACACTGAAGCTTTCTTT.

This clonotype was detected a few times. V and J are TRBV20-1 and TRBJ2-5, with a possible D match to TRBD1 (5 bases). CDR3 length equals 13 residues. Deletions cut 6 bases from V and 2 bases from J, with 13 bases between. Per germline, CDR1 DFQATT and CDR2 SNEGSKA (reference sequence). The CDR3 nucleotides read TGCAGTGCCAGACAGTGGACACAAGAGACCCAGTACTTC. Residues: CSARQWTQETQYF.

The chain recombines TRBV7-8 with TRBJ2-7, with no clear D. The CDR3 spans 14 residues. V was shortened by 5 bases and J by 6 bases, with 17 bases between the two germline ends. Per the germline V gene, CDR1 is SGHVS and CDR2 is FQNEAQ. In DNA, the CDR3 is TGTGCCAGCAGCCCCCCATACGGAGTTAGCGAGCAGTACTTC. It yields the protein CASSPPYGVSEQYF.

This chain joins TRBV6-1 and TRBJ2-1, with a tentative D call TRBD1 (6 bases). This CDR3 is 15 amino acids long. Germline V gene sequence: CDR1 MNHNS, CDR2 SASEGT. V was trimmed by 8 bases and J by 4 bases, leaving 18 bases between them. The chain's CDR3 is CASDGQGIFYNEQFF. In DNA, the CDR3 is TGTGCCAGCGACGGGCAGGGGATTTTTTACAATGAGCAGTTCTTC.

The sample holds one count of this clonotype. V is TRBV20-1 and J is TRBJ1-6, with TRBD1 matching 7 bases. Germline CDR1 and CDR2: DFQATT and SNEGSKA (reference sequence). The CDR3 consists of 15 residues. The J segment lost 5 bases and the V segment lost 2 bases, leaving 6 bases of the junction unmatched. CDR3 coding DNA: TGCAGTGCTAGAACACAGGGGAAGGATAATTCACCCCTCCACTTT. Its protein product is CSARTQGKDNSPLHF.

The genes are TRBV11-2 and TRBJ2-3; weak D call: TRBD1 (5 bases). Germline CDR1 reads SGHAT; CDR2 reads FQNNGV. Trimming took 3 bases from V and 6 from J, leaving 13 bases between them. CDR3 length equals 14 residues. CDR3 nucleotides: TGTGCCAGCAGCTTCCAGGGTCTTTCGGATACGCAGTATTTT. Protein product: CASSFQGLSDTQYF.

This clonotype was observed a few times. The V gene is TRBV5-1, the J gene TRBJ2-3; no firm D call. This CDR3 spans 15 amino acids. CDR1 and CDR2 from the germline V gene are SGHRS and YFSETQ. The germline V and J ends were trimmed by 4 bases and 2 bases, with 14 bases remaining between them. CDR3 residues: CASSPKQNPTDTQYF. DNA of the CDR3: TGCGCCAGCAGCCCGAAGCAGAACCCCACAGATACGCAGTATTTT.

In this sample, this clonotype turned up a few times. The V and J genes are TRBV20-1 and TRBJ1-6; D gene unclear. Trimming took 2 bases from V and 10 from J, leaving 12 bases between them. The germline gives CDR1 DFQATT, CDR2 SNEGSKA (reference sequence). The CDR3 consists of 13 residues. The CDR3 DNA reads as TGCAGTGCTAGACAGTGGACGAGATCACCCCTCCACTTT. It specifies CSARQWTRSPLHF.

The gene calls are TRBV2 and TRBJ2-2; D remains unclear. CDR1 and CDR2 (germline): SNHLY, FYNNEI. This CDR3 has 15 residues. Trimming left V 1 base short and J 6 bases short, with 12 bases between. CDR3 loop: CASSEVPQGAGELFF. The CDR3 DNA reads TGTGCCAGCAGTGAAGTCCCTCAAGGCGCCGGGGAGCTGTTTTTT.

This clonotype was seen a few times. The chain has TRBV27 and TRBJ2-3; D is possibly TRBD1 (5 bases). The CDR3 is 18 amino acids. Germline V gene data show CDR1 as MNHEY and CDR2 as SMNVEV (reference sequence). The germline V and J ends were trimmed by 1 base and 4 bases, with 21 bases remaining between them. The CDR3 loop is CASSLYPPRQGLADTQYF. DNA of the CDR3: TGTGCCAGCAGTTTATACCCTCCGAGGCAGGGTTTGGCAGATACGCAGTATTTT.

The chain links TRBV10-2 to TRBJ2-2, with D perhaps matching TRBD2 (5 bases). CDR3 length: 14 amino acids. The germline gives CDR1 WSHSY, CDR2 SAAADI. Trimming stripped 10 bases from V and 3 bases from J, with 15 bases between. The CDR3 coding sequence is TGCGCCACCAGACCGGAGGTCGACACCGGGGAGCTGTTTTTT. Translated, it gives CATRPEVDTGELFF.

As concerns this clonotype: One base away lies a much larger clone, so this may be a sequencing read error. This chain links TRBV6-2 or TRBV6-3 with TRBJ1-1; tentative D call: TRBD1 (6 bases). The germline V gene encodes CDR1 MNHEY and CDR2 SVGEGT. This CDR3 region has 13 residues. V shed 2 bases and J shed 3 bases, with 7 bases lying between them. The CDR3 DNA is TGTGCCAGCAGTTACGGACAGTACACTGAAGCTTTCTTT. Protein product: CASSYGQYTEAFF.

The sample holds a few counts of this clonotype. The chain links TRBV5-1 to TRBJ1-4; 7 bases are shared with TRBD1. Germline V CDR1 and CDR2: SGHRS, YFSETQ. The CDR3 runs to 15 residues. V lost 0 bases, J lost 7 bases, and 6 bases stayed unmatched. The CDR3 nucleotides read TGCGCCAGCAGCTTGGAAGGGGGCAGAGGTGAAAAACTGTTTTTT. Translating gives CASSLEGGRGEKLFF.

The chain's CDR3 is CASSIDHQRSSYNEQFF. CDR3 sequence (DNA): TGTGCCAGTAGTATAGATCATCAGCGGAGCTCCTACAATGAGCAGTTCTTC. The chain recombines TRBV19 with TRBJ2-1; TRBD2 might be the D (5 bases). The V end was cut by 0 bases, the J end by 0 bases, with 12 bases between. Germline V lookup: CDR1 LNHDA, CDR2 SQIVND (reference sequence). The CDR3 loop spans 17 amino acids.

The chain uses TRBV27 and TRBJ1-6; D gene unclear. Germline V gene data show CDR1 as MNHEY and CDR2 as SMNVEV (reference sequence). Deletions cut 8 bases from V and 6 bases from J, with 11 bases between. The CDR3 loop spans 13 amino acids. The CDR3: CASSFRFNSPLHF. Written as DNA, the CDR3 is TGTGCCAGCTCGTTCCGTTTTAATTCACCCCTCCACTTT.